These T cell receptor beta chains were read from a single sample in a study of cytomegalovirus exposure and HLA in healthy donors. Clones were sequenced by immunoSEQ multiplex PCR, and TCRdb holds only the in-frame ones, with some missing. In the table there are about 110,000 clones, 85% to 90% of which are singletons. Sequenced: PBMCs. The receptors come from a woman aged 18-29 years in good health and CMV-seronegative. Each CDR3 is given with its conserved first and last residue. Each record gives: V gene, clone size, J gene, D gene, CDR3 DNA, CDR3 protein. The D gene is left open where the match is weak. Some rows mark clone size as missing; the rest say once, few, many or name a class of expanded clone.

V gene: TRBV14
clone size: -
J gene: TRBJ1-1
D gene: -
CDR3 DNA: TGTGCCAGCAGCCAAGATGGGGGGGCGGACACTGAAGCTTTCTTT
CDR3 protein: CASSQDGGADTEAFF

V gene: TRBV27
clone size: -
J gene: TRBJ2-7
D gene: TRBD1
CDR3 DNA: TGTGCCAGCAGGGTACAGGGGAATGATGTCTACGAGCAGTACTTC
CDR3 protein: CASRVQGNDVYEQYF

V gene: TRBV7-8
clone size: -
J gene: TRBJ2-4
D gene: TRBD1
CDR3 DNA: TGTGCCAGCAGCTTACGCGACACAGACAGGGGGCGCGGCGGCAAAAACATTCAGTACTTC
CDR3 protein: CASSLRDTDRGRGGKNIQYF

V gene: TRBV27
clone size: few
J gene: TRBJ1-6
D gene: TRBD1
CDR3 DNA: TGTGCCAGCAGCTGGGACAGACTTAATTCACCCCTCCACTTT
CDR3 protein: CASSWDRLNSPLHF

V gene: TRBV29-1
clone size: few
J gene: TRBJ2-3
D gene: -
CDR3 DNA: TGCAGCGTTGAACCTCAGGGGAACACAGATACGCAGTATTTT
CDR3 protein: CSVEPQGNTDTQYF

V gene: TRBV7-2
clone size: -
J gene: TRBJ2-7
D gene: TRBD2
CDR3 DNA: TGTGCCAGCAGCCCCCTGGGACTAGCGGGGGGATCCTACGAGCAGTACTTC
CDR3 protein: CASSPLGLAGGSYEQYF

V gene: TRBV11-2
clone size: once
J gene: TRBJ2-1
D gene: -
CDR3 DNA: TGTGCCAGCAGCTTAGACGTGAATGAGCAGTTCTTC
CDR3 protein: CASSLDVNEQFF

V gene: TRBV29-1
clone size: -
J gene: TRBJ2-1
D gene: TRBD2
CDR3 DNA: TGCAGCGTTGATAGCGGGAGGGTCTACAATGAGCAGTTCTTC
CDR3 protein: CSVDSGRVYNEQFF

V gene: TRBV27
clone size: -
J gene: TRBJ1-2
D gene: -
CDR3 DNA: TGTGCCAGCAGTTCCCCAGGGGTGGGCGGAGGCTACACCTTC
CDR3 protein: CASSSPGVGGGYTF

V gene: TRBV9
clone size: -
J gene: TRBJ1-6
D gene: -
CDR3 DNA: TGTGCCAGCAGCGTAGTTGCAGGGGACTCACCCCTCCACTTT
CDR3 protein: CASSVVAGDSPLHF

V gene: TRBV7-2
clone size: -
J gene: TRBJ1-5
D gene: -
CDR3 DNA: TGTGCCAGCAGCTTATGGCCGGGTCAGCCCCAGCATTTT
CDR3 protein: CASSLWPGQPQHF

V gene: TRBV9
clone size: once
J gene: TRBJ2-3
D gene: TRBD2
CDR3 DNA: TGTGCCAGCAGCCGGACTAGCGGGGGGGTGGATACGCAGTATTTT
CDR3 protein: CASSRTSGGVDTQYF

V gene: TRBV7-9
clone size: -
J gene: TRBJ2-1
D gene: -
CDR3 DNA: TGTGCCAGCATGAGTGGAGGGAGTCGGTTTTATGAGCAGTTCTTC
CDR3 protein: CASMSGGSRFYEQFF

V gene: TRBV4-3
clone size: once
J gene: TRBJ2-2
D gene: TRBD2
CDR3 DNA: TGCGCCAGCAGCCAACTAGCGGGAAGGAACACCGGGGAGCTGTTTTTT
CDR3 protein: CASSQLAGRNTGELFF

V gene: TRBV4-3
clone size: -
J gene: TRBJ1-5
D gene: -
CDR3 DNA: TGCGCCAGCAGCCAAGATTATAGGCAGGACAATCAGCCCCAGCATTTT
CDR3 protein: CASSQDYRQDNQPQHF

V gene: TRBV19
clone size: -
J gene: TRBJ2-7
D gene: -
CDR3 DNA: TGTGCCAGTAGCCCTGAGGGCAGGGGCTACGAGCAGTACTTC
CDR3 protein: CASSPEGRGYEQYF

V gene: TRBV7-3
clone size: -
J gene: TRBJ2-6
D gene: TRBD1
CDR3 DNA: TGTGCCAGCAGCCCTACCGGCGCAGGGGGCGGGTTTGGTTCTGGGGCCAACGTCCTGACTTTC
CDR3 protein: CASSPTGAGGGFGSGANVLTF

V gene: TRBV10-3
clone size: -
J gene: TRBJ2-5
D gene: -
CDR3 DNA: TGTGCCATCGGACTGACTGGGGAGACCCAGTACTTC
CDR3 protein: CAIGLTGETQYF

V gene: TRBV4-3
clone size: once
J gene: TRBJ1-1
D gene: TRBD1
CDR3 DNA: TGCGCCAGCAGCCAAGAAAGGGGGCACAACACTGAAGCTTTCTTT
CDR3 protein: CASSQERGHNTEAFF

V gene: TRBV30
clone size: -
J gene: TRBJ2-5
D gene: TRBD1
CDR3 DNA: TGTGCCTGGAGTGTAAGTCGGGACAGGGCCGCCCACGGCGAGACCCAGTACTTC
CDR3 protein: CAWSVSRDRAAHGETQYF

V gene: TRBV7-9
clone size: -
J gene: TRBJ2-7
D gene: TRBD1
CDR3 DNA: TGTGCCAGCAGGGGCTGGGACAGAGTGGGAGAGCAGTACTTC
CDR3 protein: CASRGWDRVGEQYF

V gene: TRBV7-2
clone size: -
J gene: TRBJ2-3
D gene: TRBD2
CDR3 DNA: TGTGCCAGCAGCTCCATCCCGGGACTACTCACAGATACGCAGTATTTT
CDR3 protein: CASSSIPGLLTDTQYF

V gene: TRBV10-3
clone size: once
J gene: TRBJ2-1
D gene: TRBD1
CDR3 DNA: TGTGCCATCAGGGAAGGGACAGTCAATGAGCAGTTCTTC
CDR3 protein: CAIREGTVNEQFF

V gene: TRBV30
clone size: -
J gene: TRBJ1-2
D gene: -
CDR3 DNA: TGTGCCTCAACAGGGAATGGCTACACCTTC
CDR3 protein: CASTGNGYTF

V gene: TRBV9
clone size: -
J gene: TRBJ2-3
D gene: -
CDR3 DNA: TGTGCCAGCAGCTCGACGACTGGCGGGCCGATCACAGATACGCAGTATTTT
CDR3 protein: CASSSTTGGPITDTQYF

V gene: TRBV4-1
clone size: -
J gene: TRBJ1-4
D gene: TRBD1
CDR3 DNA: TGCGCCAGCAGCCTAACCGGGACAGGGGAGGGAAAACTGTTTTTT
CDR3 protein: CASSLTGTGEGKLFF

V gene: TRBV30
clone size: -
J gene: TRBJ1-2
D gene: -
CDR3 DNA: TGTGCCTGGATTCGAGGAGGCTACACCTTC
CDR3 protein: CAWIRGGYTF

V gene: TRBV21-1
clone size: -
J gene: TRBJ1-4
D gene: -
CDR3 DNA: TGTGCCAGCGGCTCTTTTGCTAATGAAAAACTGTTTTTT
CDR3 protein: CASGSFANEKLFF

V gene: TRBV28
clone size: -
J gene: TRBJ1-2
D gene: TRBD1
CDR3 DNA: TGTGCCAGCAGGTCAACAGGGGGCGGGGGCTATGGCTACACCTTC
CDR3 protein: CASRSTGGGGYGYTF

V gene: TRBV5-1
clone size: -
J gene: TRBJ2-1
D gene: TRBD2
CDR3 DNA: TGCGCCAGCAGCTCTGCGGGAGCTTCCGACAATGAGCAGTTCTTC
CDR3 protein: CASSSAGASDNEQFF

V gene: TRBV18
clone size: -
J gene: TRBJ2-1
D gene: TRBD1
CDR3 DNA: TGTGCCAGCTCACACCGGACAGGGGGTTGGATAAATGAGCAGTTCTTC
CDR3 protein: CASSHRTGGWINEQFF

V gene: TRBV7-2
clone size: -
J gene: TRBJ2-1
D gene: -
CDR3 DNA: TGTGCCAGCAGCTTGTCGGGGTCAGTAAATGAGCAGTTCTTC
CDR3 protein: CASSLSGSVNEQFF

V gene: TRBV19
clone size: -
J gene: TRBJ1-1
D gene: -
CDR3 DNA: TGTGCCAGTAATGACAGGAACACTGAAGCTTTCTTT
CDR3 protein: CASNDRNTEAFF

V gene: TRBV28
clone size: -
J gene: TRBJ2-7
D gene: -
CDR3 DNA: TGTGCCAGCAGTTTACTGGGCTCCGAGCAGTACTTC
CDR3 protein: CASSLLGSEQYF

V gene: TRBV19
clone size: -
J gene: TRBJ2-1
D gene: -
CDR3 DNA: TGTGCCAGTAGTATGACAGCTTACAATGAGCAGTTCTTC
CDR3 protein: CASSMTAYNEQFF

V gene: TRBV10-3
clone size: -
J gene: TRBJ1-4
D gene: -
CDR3 DNA: TGTGCCATCAGATCAGGGACAACTAATGAAAAACTGTTTTTT
CDR3 protein: CAIRSGTTNEKLFF

V gene: TRBV11-1
clone size: -
J gene: TRBJ2-7
D gene: TRBD1
CDR3 DNA: TGTGCCAGCAGCCCGGACAGGGATGTTTGGTACGAGCAGTACTTC
CDR3 protein: CASSPDRDVWYEQYF